This TCR beta chain emerged from a study of blood T cell repertoires in COVID-19. The overall study: The analysed material was cDNA or gDNA that came from T cells, B-cell-depleted T cells, or PBMCs.

V dropped 4 bases and J dropped 2; count of bases not matched to a gene: 11. Germline CDR1 reads SGHNT; CDR2 reads YYREEE (reference sequence). This CDR3 has 16 residues. Sequencing was performed with immunoSEQ multiplex PCR; in TCRdb, only in-frame clones are kept and a portion is missing. The table includes about 400,000 clones, 86% detected once. Source material: peripheral blood. The chain couples TRBV5-4 to TRBJ2-5, with 7 bases identical to TRBD2. The source is a woman aged 30 to 39 with active or convalescent COVID-19. This CDR3 reads CASSPLPLAPQETQYF. For the CDR3, the DNA is TGTGCCAGCAGCCCCCTCCCACTAGCGCCACAAGAGACCCAGTACTTC.